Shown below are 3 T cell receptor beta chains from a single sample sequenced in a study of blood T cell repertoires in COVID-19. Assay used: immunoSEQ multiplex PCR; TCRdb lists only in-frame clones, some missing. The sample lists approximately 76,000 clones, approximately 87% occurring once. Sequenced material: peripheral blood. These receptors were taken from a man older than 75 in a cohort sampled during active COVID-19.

CDR3 in DNA: TGCAGCGTAGGACAGGGAGGATATGGCTACACCTTC. Protein sequence: CSVGQGGYGYTF. The genes are TRBV29-1 and TRBJ1-2, with 8 bases fitting TRBD1. V was pared by 6 bases and J by 5 bases, with 5 bases of the junction left unmatched. The CDR3 runs to 12 residues. Germline values: CDR1 SQVTM, CDR2 ANQGSEA.

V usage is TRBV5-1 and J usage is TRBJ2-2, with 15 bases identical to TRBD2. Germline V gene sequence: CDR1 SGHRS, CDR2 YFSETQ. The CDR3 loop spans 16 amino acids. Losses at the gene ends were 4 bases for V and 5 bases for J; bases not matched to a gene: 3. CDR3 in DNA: TGCGCCAGCAGCGGGACTAGCGGGGGGTTTACCGGGGAGCTGTTTTTT. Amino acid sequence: CASSGTSGGFTGELFF.

Here the CDR3 reads CASRIRGRATNEKLFF. The CDR3 nucleotides read TGTGCCAGTAGGATTCGGGGTCGTGCAACTAATGAAAAACTGTTTTTT. The V call is TRBV19, the J call TRBJ1-4; no clear D. Per the germline V gene, CDR1 is LNHDA and CDR2 is SQIVND (reference sequence). The V gene lost 6 bases and the J gene lost 0 bases, with 14 bases spanning the gap. The CDR3 has 16 residues.